The rows below give T cell receptor beta chains drawn from one sample of a study of shared clonotypes between healthy human individuals. Measured with immunoSEQ multiplex PCR; TCRdb has only the in-frame clones, and not every one. The top ten clones hold 0.9% to 1.4% of a sample with millions of clones, roughly 95% of them seen once. Sequencing was performed on naive CD8+ T cells sorted from blood. The receptors were sampled from a man younger than 35 in good health. Each CDR3 is given without its conserved first and last residue. Not all rows give a size; the values are once, few, many and, for expanded clones, a class.

abundance	j_gene	v_gene	CDR3aa
-	TRBJ1-5	TRBV15	ATSRLTDRPQH
-	TRBJ1-6	TRBV7-4	ATLGRARSYNSPLH
-	TRBJ2-7	TRBV9	ASSVAGGPREQY
-	TRBJ2-5	TRBV5-5	ASSLDWGMETQY
-	TRBJ1-1	TRBV9	ASSASETGANTEAF
-	TRBJ2-1	TRBV13	ASSLEGTYNEQF
-	TRBJ2-1	TRBV4-3	ASSQDSRREDYNEQF
once	TRBJ1-6	TRBV4-1	ASSQAAGYNSPLH
-	TRBJ1-4	TRBV7-9	ASSLVWGATNEKLF
-	TRBJ1-1	TRBV29-1	SVEGKGSSPEAF
-	TRBJ2-1	TRBV28	ASEPAGAGGHQDGEQF
-	TRBJ2-2	TRBV4-2	ASSQAPGGANTGELF